The sequence of this TCR beta chain was determined in a study of T cells in tuberculosis. The repertoire was sequenced with immunoSEQ multiplex PCR; TCRdb's copy has only in-frame clones and lacks some. Of fewer than 40,000 clones in the sample, roughly 95% were seen once. Trimming removed 5 bases from V and 8 bases from J, with 19 bases in between. Germline CDR1 is SGHAT and CDR2 is FQNNGV. The CDR3 spans 15 residues. The sequence came from a donor aged 10-29 years with latent tuberculosis or without tuberculosis infection. Source material: PBMCs. The chain joins TRBV11-2 to TRBJ2-1; D is uncertain. In nucleotides, the CDR3 is TGTGCCAGCAGCCCCGCTAGTACTACTCGGGATGAGCAGTTCTTC. Residues: CASSPASTTRDEQFF.